The 18 T cell receptor beta chains below all came from one sample that was sequenced in a study of shared clonotypes between healthy human individuals. Sequenced by immunoSEQ multiplex PCR; TCRdb stores in-frame clones only, minus some. The table shows roughly 2.5 million clones, with around 94% occurring only once. Sequencing input: naive CD4+ T cells sorted from blood. The sample's subset: CD45RA+ positively selected. The receptor source for this set is a young man in good health.

This chain joins TRBV7-2 and TRBJ2-7; D gene ambiguous. In germline, CDR1 is SGHTA, CDR2 FQGNSA. This CDR3 has 12 amino acids. Trimming took 3 bases from V and 5 from J, leaving 8 bases between them. As DNA, the CDR3 is TGTGCCAGCAGCTTTTTCAGGAACGAGCAGTACTTC. Encoded protein: CASSFFRNEQYF.

The genes are TRBV7-9 and TRBJ2-7; 7 positions agree with TRBD2. Germline CDR1 and CDR2: SEHNR and FQNEAQ (reference sequence). This CDR3 comprises 15 residues. J lost 7 bases, V lost 5 bases, and 14 bases had no gene match. The CDR3 nucleotides read TGTGCCAGCAGCGAAAGACTGGTTGCGGGAGAGGAGCAGTACTTC. Its translation is CASSERLVAGEEQYF.

The chain joins TRBV7-2 to TRBJ2-1; 14 bases line up with TRBD2. The CDR3 is 16 residues long. CDR1 and CDR2 from the germline V gene are SGHTA and FQGNSA. J lost 9 bases, V lost 7 bases, and 11 bases had no gene match. The CDR3 region is CASNRVGTSGSSEQFF. CDR3 nucleotides: TGTGCCAGCAACCGCGTCGGGACTAGCGGGAGTAGTGAGCAGTTCTTC.

The J gene is TRBJ1-5, the V gene TRBV7-2, with D maybe TRBD1 (6 bases). V was shortened by 2 bases and J by 6 bases, with 14 bases between the two germline ends. The CDR3 totals 15 residues. CDR1 SGHTA and CDR2 FQGNSA come from the germline V gene. CDR3 protein: CASSLMGAQGQPQHF. CDR3 coding DNA: TGTGCCAGCAGCTTAATGGGGGCGCAGGGTCAGCCCCAGCATTTT.

This clone was recorded only once. This chain uses TRBV15 with TRBJ2-1; TRBD2 matches 14 bases. Germline assignment: CDR1 LNHNV and CDR2 YYDKDF (reference sequence). The CDR3 has 20 amino acids. V trimming: 1 base; J trimming: 6 bases; junction bases outside the gene matches: 14. This CDR3 reads CATSRGHPTSGRAFGNEQFF. The CDR3 nucleotides read TGTGCCACCAGCAGAGGCCACCCGACTAGCGGGAGGGCTTTTGGCAATGAGCAGTTCTTC.

The J gene is TRBJ2-5, the V gene TRBV5-1; TRBD2 aligns across 8 bases. CDR1 and CDR2 (germline): SGHRS, YFSETQ. CDR3 length: 17 residues. The V gene end was trimmed by 1 base and the J gene end by 5 bases; junction bases not matched to a gene: 13. CDR3 nucleotide sequence: TGCGCCAGCAGCTTGCGTCCGGGGGGGCCCGTAAGGGAGACCCAGTACTTC. Amino acid sequence: CASSLRPGGPVRETQYF.

The rearrangement joins TRBV30 to TRBJ2-2; D tentatively fits TRBD1 or TRBD2 (5 bases each). Germline CDR1 GTSNPN, CDR2 SVGIG (reference sequence). V lost 3 bases and J lost 4, with 18 bases in between. This CDR3 has 16 amino acids. The CDR3 region has the DNA TGTGCCTGGAGCCCGGAACGGGGAAGGGGCACCGGGGAGCTGTTTTTT. It translates to CAWSPERGRGTGELFF.

This rearrangement joins TRBV7-8 to TRBJ2-7, with D hard to call. This CDR3 contains 15 residues. CDR1 is SGHVS and CDR2 is FQNEAQ in the germline V gene. The V gene lost 1 base and the J gene lost 2 bases, with 12 bases spanning the gap. CDR3 sequence: CASSLETGPTYEQYF. DNA for the CDR3: TGTGCCAGCAGCTTAGAAACCGGCCCAACCTACGAGCAGTACTTC.

The chain couples TRBV2 to TRBJ1-2; 8 bases match TRBD1. The CDR3 length is 14 residues. The junction had 11 bases not matched to a gene; V was cut back by 7 bases and J by 7 bases. From germline, CDR1 is SNHLY and CDR2 FYNNEI. In nucleotides, the CDR3 is TGTGCCAGCACCCTGACAGGGGATTATACTGGCTACACCTTC. This encodes CASTLTGDYTGYTF.

The chain has TRBV28 and TRBJ1-5, with D uncertain. Germline V lookup: CDR1 MDHEN, CDR2 SYDVKM. The CDR3 has 12 residues. V lost 5 bases, J lost 3 bases, and 5 bases lay in between. The CDR3 DNA sequence: TGTGCCAGCAGTCGGTACAATCAGCCCCAGCATTTT. Amino acids: CASSRYNQPQHF.

The chain couples TRBV6-5 to TRBJ1-4, with unresolved D. The V end lost 2 bases, the J end lost 5 bases, and 12 bases lay between the germline ends. The germline V gene has CDR1 MNHEY and CDR2 SVGAGI. This CDR3 contains 15 residues. Written as DNA, the CDR3 is TGTGCCAGCAGTTACAGGCCCAGCCCCAATGAAAAACTGTTTTTT. Translating it yields CASSYRPSPNEKLFF.

The chain has TRBV4-1 and TRBJ2-2; TRBD1 is a possible D gene (5 bases). The germline V gene has CDR1 MGHRA and CDR2 YSYEKL. The length of the CDR3 is 16 residues. Trimming shortened V by 0 bases and J by 4 bases, and 12 bases separated the two germline ends. The CDR3 region is CASSQEQRQGTGELFF. Here the CDR3 DNA reads TGCGCCAGCAGCCAAGAACAACGCCAGGGCACCGGGGAGCTGTTTTTT.

This clone was detected once. The CDR3 sequence is CASGIDRGSYNEQFF. In nucleotides, the CDR3 is TGTGCTAGTGGAATCGACAGGGGGTCCTACAATGAGCAGTTCTTC. The chain combines TRBV12-5 with TRBJ2-1, with 9 positions matching TRBD1. Germline CDR1 and CDR2: LGHNT and FRNRAP. The ends lost 6 bases at V and 1 base at J; junction bases unmatched: 4. This CDR3 comprises 15 residues.

This clone has only one observation. The chain carries TRBV15 and TRBJ2-5, with unresolved D. Germline V gene data show CDR1 as LNHNV and CDR2 as YYDKDF (reference sequence). The V gene lost 0 bases and the J gene lost 1 base, with 9 bases spanning the gap. The CDR3 has 15 residues. The CDR3 coding sequence is TGTGCCACCAGCAGAGATCTAAGGGCCCAAGAGACCCAGTACTTC. Amino acid sequence: CATSRDLRAQETQYF.

The V call is TRBV11-2, the J call TRBJ2-2; 8 bases line up with TRBD2. The CDR3 contains 15 residues. Trimming took 5 bases from V and 1 from J; bases not matched to a gene: 3. Germline loops: CDR1 SGHAT, CDR2 FQNNGV. The CDR3 protein is CASSAGLVNTGELFF. CDR3 bases: TGTGCCAGCAGCGCGGGACTAGTGAACACCGGGGAGCTGTTTTTT.

As regards this clone: The same CDR3 also results from other DNA sequences found in this sample. The chain is built from TRBV7-2 and TRBJ1-1, with TRBD1 matching over 9 bases. Germline-derived CDR1 and CDR2 are SGHTA and FQGNSA. CDR3 size: 15 residues. J was trimmed by 0 bases and V by 4 bases; bases with no gene match: 3. CDR3 nucleotides: TGTGCCAGCAGCTCGACAGGGGGTATGAACACTGAAGCTTTCTTT. It is translated as CASSSTGGMNTEAFF.

In this sample, this clone turned up a few times. The V call is TRBV5-1, the J call TRBJ2-1; perhaps TRBD2 as D (6 bases). The germline CDR1 and CDR2 sequences are SGHRS and YFSETQ. Trimming stripped 3 bases from V and 6 bases from J, with 13 bases between. The CDR3 has 14 amino acids. The CDR3 bases are TGCGCCAGCAGCTCGGGACGAGCGGGCAATGAGCAGTTCTTC. It translates to CASSSGRAGNEQFF.

Only one count was recorded for this clone. V usage is TRBV7-9 and J usage is TRBJ1-4; D is ambiguous. The CDR3 covers 15 residues. Germline-derived CDR1 and CDR2 are SEHNR and FQNEAQ (reference sequence). The ends were cut back, 1 base at V and 4 bases at J, with 10 bases in the middle. CDR3 in amino acids: CASSLGEVYNEKLFF. In DNA, the CDR3 is TGTGCCAGCAGCTTAGGAGAAGTTTATAATGAAAAACTGTTTTTT.